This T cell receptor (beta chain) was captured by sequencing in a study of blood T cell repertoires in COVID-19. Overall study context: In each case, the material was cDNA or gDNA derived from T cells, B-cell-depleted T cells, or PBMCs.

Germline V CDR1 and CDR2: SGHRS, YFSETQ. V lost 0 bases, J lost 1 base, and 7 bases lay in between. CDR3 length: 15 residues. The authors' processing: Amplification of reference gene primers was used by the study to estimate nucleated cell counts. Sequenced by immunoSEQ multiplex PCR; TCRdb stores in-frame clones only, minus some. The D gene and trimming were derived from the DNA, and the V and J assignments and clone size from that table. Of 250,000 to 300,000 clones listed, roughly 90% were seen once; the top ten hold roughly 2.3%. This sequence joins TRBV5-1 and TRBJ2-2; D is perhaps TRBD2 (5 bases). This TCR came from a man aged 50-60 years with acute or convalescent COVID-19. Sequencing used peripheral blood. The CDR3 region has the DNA TGCGCCAGCAGCTTGGAAGGAGGGAACACCGGGGAGCTGTTTTTT. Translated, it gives CASSLEGGNTGELFF.